This T cell receptor (beta chain) originates from a study of blood T cell repertoires in COVID-19. Trimming removed 1 base at V and 9 bases at J, with 19 bases between. The germline CDR1 and CDR2 sequences are LGHNA and YSLEER. CDR3 length: 15 residues. Assay: immunoSEQ multiplex PCR; the TCRdb copy retains only in-frame clones and omits some. In the table there are about 21,000 clones, approximately 85% of which are singletons. This chain links TRBV4-3 with TRBJ2-7; D might be TRBD2 (5 bases). The sample comprised peripheral blood. The receptor was derived from a man at least 80 years old with acute or convalescent COVID-19. In DNA, the CDR3 is TGCGCCAGCAGCCAAGGTACCCTCACCGGAGGCGGGCAGTACTTC. It translates to CASSQGTLTGGGQYF.